Each of the 23 T cell receptor beta chains below was sequenced from the same sample in a study of tumor-infiltrating lymphocytes in primary liver carcinoma. From unsorted bulk tissue weighing about 20-32 mg, DNA and RNA were co-extracted. A constant-region primer served to make TCR beta cDNA from roughly 460 ng total RNA. Amplification in three nested multiplex PCR rounds with slightly modified ARM-PCR gave rise to TCR beta libraries. In the first two PCR rounds, TRBV1-TRBV30 forward primers were paired with a C-beta reverse primer, and each round lasted roughly 10 cycles. TCRdb re-called the multiplex PCR reads through MiXCR, storing one row per CDR3 protein. The table records about 41,000 distinct CDR3 sequences, 65% to 85% of them present only once. The sequencing input was liver tumor tissue from sampling region 2. Subset defined: tumor region T2, inferior pole. These receptors originate from a man aged 40-49 years with primary liver carcinoma and hepatitis B virus infection.

With regard to this clonotype: A junction boundary mismatches the germline segment, possibly from a read error. The V call is TRBV29-1, the J call TRBJ2-3; D may be TRBD2 (6 bases). This CDR3 is 15 amino acids long. Germline V gene data show CDR1 as SQVTM and CDR2 as ANQGSEA. CDR3 sequence (DNA): TGTAGCGTTGAGGGCGGGGCCAGCATCACAGATGCGCAGTATTTT. It is translated as CSVEGGASITDAQYF.

For this clonotype: The conserved closing phenylalanine or tryptophan is absent in this CDR3, likely reflecting a read error. The DNA is left out, because the CDR3 cannot be placed on it with certainty; the CDR3 is given as TCRdb lists it. This rearrangement joins TRBV7-9 to TRBJ2-1; TRBD1 is the table's D call and was not checked against the DNA. The CDR3 numbers 14 amino acids, ends counted. Germline V gene sequence: CDR1 SEHNR, CDR2 FQNEAQ (reference sequence). The chain's CDR3 is CSSSLGQGFNEQLS.

The table lists this clonotype with many counts. This chain joins TRBV5-8 and TRBJ2-3, with 12 bases matching TRBD2. The CDR3 length is 16 residues. With 0 bases clipped from V and 3 bases from J, the junction kept 2 bases outside the gene matches. The germline V gene has CDR1 SGHTS and CDR2 YDEGEE. As DNA, the CDR3 is TGTGCCAGCAGCTTGGGACTAGCGGGAGAAACAGATACGCAGTATTTT. Amino acid sequence: CASSLGLAGETDTQYF.

As DNA, the CDR3 is TGTGCCAGCAGTTACTCTTTAACGGAGTACACAGATACGCAGTATTTT. This encodes CASSYSLTEYTDTQYF. The chain combines TRBV6-5 with TRBJ2-3; the D is unclear. CDR1 is MNHEY, CDR2 SVGAGI, per germline. The ends were cut back, 0 bases at V and 2 bases at J, with 12 bases in the middle. CDR3 length: 16 amino acids.

Comment on this clonotype: Since a much larger clone is just one base distant, this may be a read error. The chain recombines TRBV19 with TRBJ2-2; D gene ambiguous. The CDR3 sequence is 13 residues long. The V gene's germline CDR1 is LNHDA and CDR2 SQIVND (reference sequence). The CDR3 loop reads CAISIVFPGELFF. CDR3 DNA: TGTGCCATTAGTATAGTGTTTCCCGGGGAGCTGTTTTTT.

Turning to this clonotype: The junction differs from germline at one of its ends, possibly a read error. The chain recombines TRBV6-2 or TRBV6-3 with TRBJ2-7; D uncertain. CDR3 length: 13 residues. Germline values: CDR1 MNHEY, CDR2 SVGEGT. CDR3: CASNYDVPCEQYF. CDR3 DNA: TGTGCCAGCAATTACGATGTACCCTGCGAGCAGTACTTC.

As to this clonotype: Compared with germline, one end of the junction differs, possibly owing to a read error. The V and J genes are TRBV14 and TRBJ2-1, with TRBD1 identical over 9 bases. CDR3 length: 17 amino acids. Germline CDR1 is SGHDN and CDR2 is FVKESK. In DNA form, the CDR3 reads TGTGCCAGCAGCCAAGTGGGTCAAGGGACAGGGTACAAAGAGCAGTTCTTC. This sequence encodes CASSQVGQGTGYKEQFF. Filled out from reference TRBV14 and TRBJ2-1, the complete variable domain reads EAGVTQFPSHSVIEKGQTVTLRCDPISGHDNLYWYRRVMGKEIKFLLHFVKESKQDESGMPNNRFLAERTGGTYSTLKVQPAELEDSGVYFCASSQVGQGTGYKEQFFGPGTRLTVL.

This clonotype is classed as medium-sized (0.01 to 0.1%). The genes are TRBV6-1 and TRBJ2-7, with 8 nucleotides matching TRBD1. The CDR3 loop spans 15 amino acids. Trimming removed 7 bases from V and 6 bases from J; junction bases left unmatched: 14. Looked up from germline, CDR1 is MNHNS and CDR2 is SASEGT. The CDR3 coding sequence is TGTGCCAGCACTCCGGTGACAGGGGCCCCGACCGAGCAGTACTTC. This gives the protein CASTPVTGAPTEQYF.

About this clonotype itself: Germline and junction disagree at one end, which may indicate a read error. The chain has TRBV6-5 and TRBJ2-1, with 9 nucleotides matching TRBD2. The V gene's germline CDR1 is MNHEY and CDR2 SVGAGI. There are 15 residues in the CDR3. CDR3 sequence: CASDAGTSHYKEQFF. The CDR3 coding sequence is TGTGCCAGCGATGCTGGGACTAGCCACTACAAAGAGCAGTTCTTC.

By sample share, this clonotype is medium-sized. This rearrangement joins TRBV14 to TRBJ2-6; D call uncertain. The CDR3 extends over 13 amino acids. Trimming pared 6 bases from V and 7 bases from J, leaving 10 bases between. Per germline, CDR1 SGHDN and CDR2 FVKESK. The CDR3 region is CASSLSRANVLTF. The CDR3 DNA reads TGTGCCAGCAGTCTGAGTAGAGCCAACGTCCTGACTTTC. Full variable domain (outside the CDR3, taken from reference TRBV14 and TRBJ2-6): EAGVTQFPSHSVIEKGQTVTLRCDPISGHDNLYWYRRVMGKEIKFLLHFVKESKQDESGMPNNRFLAERTGGTYSTLKVQPAELEDSGVYFCASSLSRANVLTFGAGSRLTVL.

This clonotype was counted a single time. The junction departs from germline at one end; a sequencing error may be responsible. The chain is built from TRBV11-2 and TRBJ2-5; D ambiguous. The CDR3 is made up of 11 amino acids. Germline loops: CDR1 SGHAT, CDR2 FQNNGV. CDR3 sequence (DNA): TGTGCCAGCAGTATCGGGCAGACCCAGTATTTC. Translating gives CASSIGQTQYF.

The chain uses TRBV12-3 or TRBV12-4 and TRBJ2-2; D not certain. V lost 6 bases and J 4 bases, leaving 18 bases between the germline ends. CDR3 length equals 16 residues. CDR3 region: CASSLGGARITGELFF. The DNA for the CDR3 is TGTGCCAGCAGCCTCGGTGGAGCGCGAATCACCGGGGAGCTGTTTTTT.

Worth noting for this clonotype: At one end the junction does not follow the germline gene, possibly because of a read error. V gene TRBV4-1 combines with J gene TRBJ1-3; TRBD1 matches at 7 bases. This CDR3 comprises 17 residues. Germline V CDR1 and CDR2: MGHRA, YSYEKL. CDR3 amino acids: CASSQLRTGGSGNTIYF. The CDR3 DNA reads as TGCGCCAGCAGCCAACTAAGGACAGGAGGTTCTGGGAACACCATATATTTT.

About this clonotype itself: An end of the junction does not agree with germline; a read error may underlie this. J is TRBJ2-5 and V is TRBV7-3, with 9 bases matching TRBD2. CDR1 and CDR2 from the germline V gene are SGHTA and FQGTGA. The CDR3 loop spans 15 amino acids. CDR3 region: CASSLGLAGTETQCF. The CDR3 nucleotides read TGTGCCAGCAGCTTAGGGCTAGCGGGAACAGAGACCCAGTGCTTC.

As to this clonotype: At one of its ends the junction is not consistent with the germline gene, which may arise from a read error. The chain has TRBV28 and TRBJ2-1; tentatively, D is TRBD1 or TRBD2 (7 bases each). Germline values: CDR1 MDHEN, CDR2 SYDVKM. The CDR3 is 16 residues long. CDR3 in amino acids: CASSPPGGRARNEQSF. The CDR3 bases are TGTGCCAGCAGTCCCCCAGGGGGGAGGGCGAGGAATGAGCAGTCCTTC.

This clonotype was seen more than once but under ten times. Since a much larger clone is just one base distant, this may be a read error. The chain recombines TRBV28 with TRBJ2-1, with 11 bases lining up with TRBD2. This CDR3 region has 15 residues. CDR1 is MDHEN, CDR2 SYDVKM, per germline. As DNA, the CDR3 is TGTACCAGCAGGATCGGGACTAGCGGATCTAATGAGCAGTTCTTC. Translated: CTSRIGTSGSNEQFF.

A remark on this clonotype: Because it lacks the conserved phenylalanine or tryptophan at the end, this CDR3 is likely a read error. This chain joins TRBV29-1 and TRBJ2-7; either TRBD1 or TRBD2 may supply D (5 bases each). This CDR3 is 13 amino acids long. CDR1 is SQVTM and CDR2 is ANQGSEA in the germline V gene. V lost 8 bases to trimming and J lost 5 bases, with 19 bases between them. Here the CDR3 DNA reads TGCAGCCTTGCCCCGACGGGGCTCCACGAGCAGTACTCC. It translates to CSLAPTGLHEQYS.

As to this clonotype: Mismatch with germline at one junction end may stem from a read error. This chain joins TRBV12-3 or TRBV12-4 and TRBJ1-1; D call uncertain. This CDR3 region has 14 residues. The CDR3 here is CASSLIPLSTEAFF. CDR3 nucleotide sequence: TGTGCTAGCAGTTTGATACCCCTGAGCACTGAAGCTTTCTTT.

J is TRBJ1-1 and V is TRBV24-1; D is perhaps TRBD1 (6 bases). The CDR3 has 15 amino acids. CDR1 is KGHDR, CDR2 SFDVKD, per germline. Trimming removed 5 bases from V and 1 base from J, with 13 bases in between. CDR3 nucleotides: TGTGCCACCAGTGGTGTGGGGGCAGCGAACACTGAAGCTTTCTTT. This encodes CATSGVGAANTEAFF.

This clonotype was counted at least ten times. This chain uses TRBV14 with TRBJ2-1; 12 bases are shared with TRBD2. Trimming took 3 bases from V and 10 from J; bases not matched to a gene: 1. This CDR3 contains 13 residues. Germline V CDR1 and CDR2: SGHDN, FVKESK. The CDR3 coding sequence is TGTGCCAGCAGCCATCTAGCGGGAGGGGAGCAGTTCTTC. It yields the protein CASSHLAGGEQFF.

This rearrangement joins TRBV5-4 to TRBJ1-2; possible D gene TRBD1, 6 bases. This CDR3 comprises 15 residues. Trimming cost V 7 bases and J 5 bases, with 21 bases left between them. Germline V CDR1 and CDR2: SGHNT, YYREEE (reference sequence). CDR3 nucleotides: TGTGCCAGCGGCCCGGGGGGGGCAGTGGATTATGGCTACACCTTC. Protein: CASGPGGAVDYGYTF.

This clonotype was seen repeatedly, ten times or more. This chain connects TRBV7-9 to TRBJ1-5, with 8 bases identical to TRBD1. The CDR3 contains 16 residues. V shed 5 bases, J shed 0 bases, and the junction held 6 bases outside the gene matches. CDR1 is SEHNR and CDR2 is FQNEAQ in the germline V gene (reference sequence). CDR3 region: CASSPGQGDSNQPQHF. CDR3 DNA: TGTGCCAGCAGCCCCGGACAGGGCGATAGCAATCAGCCCCAGCATTTT.

The rearrangement joins TRBV2 to TRBJ2-5; 7 nucleotides align to TRBD2. V gave up 5 bases and J gave up 2 bases; unmatched junction bases: 8. The V gene's germline CDR1 is SNHLY and CDR2 FYNNEI. CDR3 size: 15 residues. The CDR3 DNA reads as TGTGCCAGCAGTCGACTAGCAGTTGGGCAAGAGACCCAGTACTTC. Encoded protein: CASSRLAVGQETQYF.